Shown below are 11 T cell receptor beta chains from a single sample sequenced in a study of cytomegalovirus exposure and HLA in healthy donors. The PCR made use of 60 Vbeta and 13 Jbeta primers. Assay used: immunoSEQ multiplex PCR; TCRdb lists only in-frame clones, some missing. The listing records approximately 100,000 clones. Sequenced material: PBMCs. These receptors were taken from a man in his fifties or sixties in good health and CMV-seronegative.

V usage is TRBV7-9 and J usage is TRBJ2-5; TRBD1 might be the D (5 bases). The CDR3 covers 16 residues. Trimming took off 1 base at V and 1 base at J, with 13 bases between the two ends. Germline CDR1 reads SEHNR; CDR2 reads FQNEAQ (reference sequence). CDR3 loop: CASSLEVGGAQETQYF. CDR3 bases: TGTGCCAGCAGCTTAGAGGTTGGTGGGGCCCAAGAGACCCAGTACTTC. Using reference TRBV7-9 and TRBJ2-5 for the parts outside the CDR3, the full variable domain is DTGVSQNPRHKITKRGQNVTFRCDPISEHNRLYWYRQTLGQGPEFLTYFQNEAQLEKSRLLSDRFSAERPKGSFSTLEIQRTEQGDSAMYLCASSLEVGGAQETQYFGPGTRLLVL.

The chain is built from TRBV4-1 and TRBJ2-7; D not certain. Germline lookup yields CDR1 MGHRA and CDR2 YSYEKL. Trimming removed 4 bases at V and 0 bases at J, with 19 bases between. This CDR3 has 17 residues. CDR3 sequence: CASSLIFPTKSSYEQYF. The CDR3 DNA follows: TGCGCCAGCAGCCTTATATTTCCAACCAAGAGCTCCTACGAGCAGTACTTC.

The gene calls are TRBV7-2 and TRBJ2-7; D is undetermined. V was shortened by 4 bases and J by 5 bases, with 12 bases between the two germline ends. The germline CDR1 and CDR2 sequences are SGHTA and FQGNSA. This CDR3 has 13 amino acids. This CDR3 is CASSSRRRDEQYF. The CDR3 nucleotides read TGTGCCAGCAGCTCTCGGCGACGGGACGAGCAGTACTTC.

The rearrangement uses TRBV6-5 and TRBJ1-3, with 7 bases aligning to TRBD1. The CDR3 is made up of 16 amino acids. Per germline, CDR1 MNHEY and CDR2 SVGAGI. V gave up 3 bases and J gave up 3 bases; unmatched junction bases: 8. The CDR3 nucleotides read TGTGCCAGCAGTTATGGCGGGACAGCTAATGGAAACACCATATATTTT. Its translation: CASSYGGTANGNTIYF.

The V and J genes are TRBV7-2 and TRBJ2-1; D is unclear. The CDR3 contains 15 residues. CDR1 SGHTA and CDR2 FQGNSA come from the germline V gene. The V end lost 5 bases, the J end lost 0 bases, and 11 bases lay between the germline ends. This CDR3 is CASSPARSSYNEQFF. CDR3 nucleotide sequence: TGTGCCAGCAGCCCCGCCCGGAGCTCCTACAATGAGCAGTTCTTC. The complete variable domain, with remaining parts taken from reference TRBV7-2 and TRBJ2-1, reads GAGVSQSPSNKVTEKGKDVELRCDPISGHTALYWYRQSLGQGLEFLIYFQGNSAPDKSGLPSDRFSAERTGGSVSTLTIQRTQQEDSAVYLCASSPARSSYNEQFFGPGTRLTVL.

The chain links TRBV30 to TRBJ2-3, with TRBD2 identical over 9 bases. This CDR3 has 19 amino acids. Losses at the gene ends were 4 bases for V and 2 bases for J; bases not matched to a gene: 19. Germline V gives CDR1 GTSNPN, CDR2 SVGIG (reference sequence). The CDR3 DNA is TGTGCCTGGACCCCCAAGCAGGGTCTAGCGGGACTTTCCACAGATACGCAGTATTTT. It is translated as CAWTPKQGLAGLSTDTQYF.

V gene TRBV7-6 combines with J gene TRBJ2-1, with 9 bases fitting TRBD2. This CDR3 is built from 16 residues. Germline V gene lookup returns CDR1 SGHVS and CDR2 FNYEAQ. V was pared by 1 base and J by 3 bases, with 4 bases of the junction left unmatched. CDR3 region: CASSLGISGSYNEQFF. CDR3 coding DNA: TGTGCCAGCAGCTTAGGTATTAGCGGGAGCTACAATGAGCAGTTCTTC.

The chain is built from TRBV5-1 and TRBJ1-1, with 7 bases identical to TRBD1. Unmatched junction bases numbered 7, after V lost 1 base and J lost 1 base. The CDR3 has 16 amino acids. The germline V gene encodes CDR1 SGHRS and CDR2 YFSETQ. The CDR3 DNA is TGCGCCAGCAGCTTGTCGACAGGGAGTCAGAACACTGAAGCTTTCTTT. Translated: CASSLSTGSQNTEAFF.

This sequence joins TRBV7-3 and TRBJ2-1; TRBD2 matches at 9 bases. The CDR3 length is 14 residues. CDR1 and CDR2 from the germline V gene are SGHTA and FQGTGA. Trimming at V came to 5 bases and at J to 6 bases, leaving 5 bases not matched to a gene. The CDR3 protein is CASSKGLAGNEQFF. The DNA for the CDR3 is TGTGCCAGCAGCAAGGGACTAGCAGGCAATGAGCAGTTCTTC. Full variable domain (outside the CDR3, taken from reference TRBV7-3 and TRBJ2-1): GAGVSQTPSNKVTEKGKYVELRCDPISGHTALYWYRQSLGQGPEFLIYFQGTGAADDSGLPNDRFFAVRPEGSVSTLKIQRTERGDSAVYLCASSKGLAGNEQFFGPGTRLTVL.

This rearrangement joins TRBV19 to TRBJ2-7; perhaps TRBD1 as D (6 bases). Germline assignment: CDR1 LNHDA and CDR2 SQIVND (reference sequence). V lost 3 bases, J lost 4 bases, and 16 bases lay in between. The CDR3 contains 15 residues. The CDR3 reads CASSISGRGAYEQYF. CDR3 DNA sequence: TGTGCCAGTAGTATTAGTGGCAGGGGCGCGTACGAGCAGTACTTC.

The rearrangement joins TRBV4-2 to TRBJ2-2, with TRBD2 matching over 7 bases. Germline V gene data show CDR1 as LGHNA and CDR2 as YNFKEQ. J gave up 2 bases and V 2 bases, and 5 bases lay outside the gene matches. This CDR3 spans 16 amino acids. This CDR3 reads CASSQLLAANTGELFF. The CDR3 bases are TGTGCCAGCAGCCAACTTCTAGCGGCAAACACCGGGGAGCTGTTTTTT.